This TCR beta chain derives from a study of cytomegalovirus exposure and HLA in healthy donors. Study outcomes and limitations: Common viral pathogens seemed to be connected with several of the most significant clusters, according to a later analysis.

In the PCR, 60 Vbeta and 13 Jbeta primers were used. Assay: immunoSEQ multiplex PCR; the TCRdb copy retains only in-frame clones and omits some. The table includes tens of thousands of clones, 60% to 80% detected once. The V gene's germline CDR1 is SGHRS and CDR2 YFSETQ. The CDR3 contains 15 residues. V was clipped by 7 bases and J by 1 base; unmatched bases: 10. About this clone: The antigen remains unidentified.

The rearrangement joins TRBV5-1 to TRBJ2-5, with TRBD2 matching 7 bases. The TCR originated in a woman in her forties or fifties in good health and CMV-seropositive. Sequencing input: PBMCs. CDR3 sequence: CASVQRGEVQETQYF. In nucleotides, the CDR3 is TGCGCCAGCGTCCAACGGGGGGAGGTCCAAGAGACCCAGTACTTC.